What follows is one T cell receptor beta chain and its context. Antigen: not known. Clones were sequenced by immunoSEQ multiplex PCR, and TCRdb holds only the in-frame ones, with some missing. The sample shows approximately 70,000 clones, around 90% of them seen only once. The data derive from a study of OX40 agonist ivuxolimab in advanced cancers. Overall study context: With ivuxolimab, an agonistic anti-OX40 (CD134) antibody, patients were treated. The mean age was roughly 60 years, ranging from about 20 to 79, with about four fifths of participants male.

Germline values: CDR1 SGHAT, CDR2 FQNNGV. V lost 5 bases and J lost 9, with 14 bases in between. There are 13 residues in the CDR3. Findings and caveats of the study: Partial responders treated at 0.1-3.0 mg/kg exhibited clonal expansion among the lowest measured.

The sequence derives from an adult with an advanced solid tumor such as melanoma, head and neck, liver or kidney cancer. Source: CD4+ or CD8+ T cells sorted from blood, taken in a trial of the OX40 agonist ivuxolimab. V is TRBV11-2 and J is TRBJ2-1, with D hard to call. DNA for the CDR3: TGTGCCAGCAGCCCCCTAGGGCCCAGTGAGCAGTTCTTC. It codes for CASSPLGPSEQFF.